This entry lists 18 T cell receptor beta chains sequenced from one sample in a study of response to subunit inactivated influenza vaccine. TCRdb recomputed calls from the RT-PCR reads with MiXCR, one row per CDR3 protein. The sample includes more than 500,000 distinct CDR3 sequences, approximately 10% of them seen just once. The data also belong to a second study, concerning T cells expressing NK-cell markers. Per that paper: With UMIs, 5'RACE template switching was used to make TCR beta cDNA.

Here the sequenced sample was PBMCs from blood, taken on the day of vaccination. The receptor source for this set is a man aged 50-60 years who received an inactivated influenza vaccine.

This clonotype showed up just a few times. The chain employs TRBV4-1 and TRBJ1-4; D gene unclear. The germline gives CDR1 MGHRA, CDR2 YSYEKL. The V gene lost 0 bases and the J gene lost 5 bases, with 10 bases spanning the gap. This CDR3 is built from 15 residues. CDR3 bases: TGCGCCAGCAGCCAAGATGTAGCGGTAAATGAAAAACTGTTTTTT. It translates to CASSQDVAVNEKLFF.

The chain employs TRBV18 and TRBJ1-5, with D perhaps matching TRBD1 (5 bases). Trimming left V 5 bases short and J 4 bases short, with 6 bases between. This CDR3 is 12 amino acids long. Germline CDR1 and CDR2: KGHSH and LQKENI. In DNA form, the CDR3 reads TGTGCCAGCTCAACAGGTAATCAGCCCCAGCATTTT. As protein: CASSTGNQPQHF.

V is TRBV12-3 or TRBV12-4 and J is TRBJ2-1; 7 bases match TRBD1. The trim removed 5 bases at V and 3 bases at J, leaving 7 bases unmatched. The CDR3 covers 15 residues. CDR3 sequence reads: CASSRGGDSYNEQFF. The CDR3 DNA is TGTGCCAGCAGTCGTGGTGGGGACAGCTACAATGAGCAGTTCTTC.

This clonotype was counted ten times or more. The genes are TRBV20-1 and TRBJ1-2; a weak D match, TRBD1 (5 bases). In germline, CDR1 is DFQATT, CDR2 SNEGSKA (reference sequence). V was shortened by 5 bases and J by 2 bases, with 12 bases between the two germline ends. The CDR3 is 13 amino acids. CDR3 region: CSAPTGGNYGYTF. The CDR3 DNA is TGCAGTGCTCCCACAGGCGGGAACTATGGCTACACCTTC.

This chain uses TRBV6-2 or TRBV6-3 with TRBJ2-7; TRBD1 aligns across 8 bases. Germline V gives CDR1 MNHEY, CDR2 SVGEGT. The CDR3 is 13 residues long. The J segment lost 5 bases and the V segment lost 2 bases, leaving 2 bases of the junction unmatched. CDR3 residues: CASSYGRGHEQYF. DNA for the CDR3: TGTGCCAGCAGTTACGGCAGGGGGCACGAGCAGTACTTC.

The chain links TRBV27 to TRBJ2-2; D is perhaps TRBD2 (6 bases). V lost 1 base and J lost 4, with 10 bases in between. CDR1 MNHEY and CDR2 SMNVEV come from the germline V gene (reference sequence). The CDR3 spans 15 residues. DNA for the CDR3: TGTGCCAGCAGTTTATTGGGGACTGGCACCGGGGAGCTGTTTTTT. Protein product: CASSLLGTGTGELFF.

This clonotype was seen a handful of times. CDR3 sequence (DNA): TGTGCCAGCAGCTCGCAACAGAACACTGAAGCTTTCTTT. This codes for CASSSQQNTEAFF. This chain joins TRBV7-3 and TRBJ1-1; D gene unclear. The CDR3 totals 13 residues. Germline CDR1 SGHTA, CDR2 FQGTGA. The germline V and J ends were trimmed by 4 bases and 1 base, with 7 bases remaining between them.

This clonotype was seen repeatedly, ten times or more. The chain carries TRBV20-1 and TRBJ2-1; the D is unclear. From germline, CDR1 is DFQATT and CDR2 SNEGSKA (reference sequence). This CDR3 is 11 amino acids long. The V and J ends lost 3 bases and 3 bases respectively, with 3 bases between them. The CDR3 sequence: CSASSYNEQFF. Here the CDR3 DNA reads TGCAGTGCTAGTAGCTACAATGAGCAGTTCTTC.

V gene TRBV29-1 combines with J gene TRBJ2-7; D perhaps matches TRBD1 (5 bases). Per the germline V gene, CDR1 is SQVTM and CDR2 is ANQGSEA. This CDR3 contains 14 residues. Trimming stripped 6 bases from V and 4 bases from J, with 19 bases between. The CDR3 here is CSVATGWKGYEQYF. In nucleotides, the CDR3 is TGCAGCGTCGCAACAGGTTGGAAAGGGTACGAGCAGTACTTC.

The sample holds many counts of this clonotype. Here the CDR3 DNA reads TGTGCCAGCATCTTTGCGGCGGGAGGATCCGGGGAGCTGTTTTTT. It codes for CASIFAAGGSGELFF. The chain recombines TRBV12-3 or TRBV12-4 with TRBJ2-2; the match to TRBD2 covers 8 bases. This CDR3 has 15 residues. The V and J ends lost 7 bases and 6 bases, in that order; junction bases with no gene match: 10.

This clonotype was detected many times. This rearrangement joins TRBV5-8 to TRBJ2-5, with D tentatively TRBD2 (5 bases). V lost 0 bases to trimming and J lost 2 bases, with 8 bases between them. CDR3 length: 14 residues. Germline V CDR1 and CDR2: SGHTS, YDEGEE. The CDR3 DNA sequence: TGTGCCAGCAGCTTGGAACCGGGGCAAGAGACCCAGTACTTC. It specifies CASSLEPGQETQYF.

The V gene is TRBV11-2, the J gene TRBJ2-5, with D possibly matching TRBD2 (5 bases). The CDR3 is 14 amino acids. Trimming pared 3 bases from V and 9 bases from J, leaving 17 bases between. Germline CDR1 and CDR2: SGHAT and FQNNGV. CDR3 coding DNA: TGTGCCAGCAGCTTCCAGTTTGAGGGTGCGGCCCAGTACTTC. Amino acid sequence: CASSFQFEGAAQYF.

The chain combines TRBV15 with TRBJ2-6, with 7 nucleotides matching TRBD1. The CDR3 spans 17 residues. Germline values: CDR1 LNHNV, CDR2 YYDKDF (reference sequence). The V and J ends lost 0 bases and 5 bases, in that order; junction bases with no gene match: 7. CDR3 protein: CATSRDEDRNWANVLTF. The DNA for the CDR3 is TGTGCCACCAGCAGAGATGAGGACAGGAACTGGGCCAACGTCCTGACTTTC.

This clonotype was counted a few times. This rearrangement joins TRBV4-1 to TRBJ2-5; TRBD1 matches 7 bases. V lost 5 bases and J lost 5; bases outside the gene matches: 11. The length of the CDR3 is 15 residues. Germline CDR1 is MGHRA and CDR2 is YSYEKL. The CDR3 protein is CASSKRQGTGETQYF. In DNA form, the CDR3 reads TGCGCCAGCAGCAAACGACAGGGAACGGGCGAGACCCAGTACTTC.

The V and J genes are TRBV14 and TRBJ2-5; D is tentatively TRBD1 or TRBD2 (5 bases each). Germline values: CDR1 SGHDN, CDR2 FVKESK. This CDR3 has 14 residues. V was trimmed by 0 bases and J by 3 bases, leaving 8 bases between them. CDR3 loop: CASSQDLGEETQYF. The CDR3 DNA sequence: TGTGCCAGCAGCCAAGATCTGGGGGAAGAGACCCAGTACTTC.

This clonotype came up many times. The chain links TRBV6-5 to TRBJ2-1; TRBD2 aligns across 7 bases. The length of the CDR3 is 17 residues. Looked up from germline, CDR1 is MNHEY and CDR2 is SVGAGI. V trimming: 0 bases; J trimming: 0 bases; junction bases outside the gene matches: 5. The CDR3 DNA reads as TGTGCCAGCAGTTACTCCGGCGGGGGAAGCTCCTACAATGAGCAGTTCTTC. Translated, it gives CASSYSGGGSSYNEQFF.

This chain connects TRBV7-2 to TRBJ1-6; possible D gene TRBD1, 5 bases. The CDR3 consists of 17 residues. V dropped 5 bases and J dropped 1 base, with 15 bases sitting between them. CDR1 SGHTA and CDR2 FQGNSA come from the germline V gene. CDR3 DNA sequence: TGTGCCAGCAGCCAGGGCCGGGGGGGGTCCTATAATTCACCCCTCCACTTT. Protein sequence: CASSQGRGGSYNSPLHF. Full variable domain (rest looked up from reference TRBV7-2 and TRBJ1-6): GAGVSQSPSNKVTEKGKDVELRCDPISGHTALYWYRQSLGQGLEFLIYFQGNSAPDKSGLPSDRFSAERTGGSVSTLTIQRTQQEDSAVYLCASSQGRGGSYNSPLHFGNGTRLTVT.

J is TRBJ1-1 and V is TRBV7-2, with D tentatively TRBD1 (5 bases). V was pared by 1 base and J by 8 bases, with 11 bases between. Per germline, CDR1 SGHTA and CDR2 FQGNSA. This CDR3 is built from 13 residues. As DNA, the CDR3 is TGTGCCAGCAGCTTAGGTTGGGCAGGGGAAGCTTTCTTT. As protein: CASSLGWAGEAFF.